These 30 T cell receptor beta chains were sequenced from one sample in a study of breast tumors, draining lymph nodes, adjacent tissues. Each CDR3 protein gets one entry after TCRdb re-called the multiplex PCR reads with MiXCR. This sample has 150,000 to 200,000 distinct CDR3 sequences, with 30% to 35% found just once. Samples came from axillary lymph nodes draining the breast cancer. The sample comprised axillary lymph node tissue. The source is a female donor with breast cancer. Some clones in this sample may be carry-over from other donors' samples.

In its sample, this clonotype was seen many times. The chain joins TRBV10-3 to TRBJ2-2; 8 bases are shared with TRBD2. The CDR3 runs to 17 residues. Losses at the gene ends were 4 bases for V and 2 bases for J; bases not matched to a gene: 9. Germline lookup yields CDR1 ENHRY and CDR2 SYGVKD. DNA of the CDR3: TGTGCCATCAGTGCGGTCGAGGCGGGGGGAAACACCGGGGAGCTGTTTTTT. Translation: CAISAVEAGGNTGELFF.

This clonotype was seen a few times. The J gene is TRBJ2-3, the V gene TRBV6-5; D may be TRBD2 (5 bases). Trimming removed 0 bases at V and 1 base at J, with 14 bases between. The CDR3 has 17 amino acids. CDR1 and CDR2 (germline): MNHEY, SVGAGI. The CDR3 DNA sequence: TGTGCCAGCAGTTACTCGAAGCGGCTTTACGGCACAGATACGCAGTATTTT. This codes for CASSYSKRLYGTDTQYF.

This clonotype was detected only a few times. The V call is TRBV3-1, the J call TRBJ2-2; a weak D match, TRBD1 (6 bases). This CDR3 is 15 amino acids long. Trimming removed 2 bases from V and 3 bases from J, with 10 bases in between. CDR1 and CDR2 (germline): LGHDT, YNNKEL (reference sequence). CDR3 coding DNA: TGTGCCAGCAGCCAACAACAGGGATACACCGGGGAGCTGTTTTTT. It yields the protein CASSQQQGYTGELFF.

This chain uses TRBV18 with TRBJ2-3; 9 positions match TRBD1. In germline, CDR1 is KGHSH, CDR2 LQKENI. CDR3 length equals 15 residues. V was pared by 5 bases and J by 6 bases, with 9 bases of the junction left unmatched. The CDR3: CASSTGTGFVDTQYF. CDR3 nucleotides: TGTGCCAGCTCAACCGGGACAGGGTTTGTTGATACGCAGTATTTT.

Only a few counts were recorded for this clonotype. A much more abundant neighbour one base away suggests this may be a read error. V and J are TRBV5-5 and TRBJ2-7; tentative D call: TRBD1 (5 bases). The V gene lost 0 bases and the J gene lost 1 base, with 8 bases spanning the gap. CDR1 is SGHKS, CDR2 YYEKEE, per germline (reference sequence). CDR3 size: 14 residues. This chain's CDR3 is CASSLEGSSYEQYF. In nucleotides, the CDR3 is TGTGCCAGCAGCTTGGAGGGGTCTTCCTACGAGCAGTACTTC.

V usage is TRBV5-1 and J usage is TRBJ2-5, with D perhaps given as TRBD1 or TRBD2 (6 bases each). CDR3 length: 17 residues. Trimming pared 4 bases from V and 0 bases from J, leaving 19 bases between. Looked up from germline, CDR1 is SGHRS and CDR2 is YFSETQ. The CDR3 coding sequence is TGCGCCAGCAGCCTACAGCTCGGGGGCCGTGACCAAGAGACCCAGTACTTC. This encodes CASSLQLGGRDQETQYF.

This clonotype was found many times. This sequence joins TRBV7-6 and TRBJ2-3; 8 nucleotides match TRBD2. Germline CDR1 and CDR2: SGHVS and FNYEAQ. The length of the CDR3 is 15 residues. After removal of 2 bases from V and 2 bases from J, the junction contained 3 bases not matched to a gene. For the CDR3, the DNA is TGTGCCAGCAGCTTACAAGCGGGGGACACAGATACGCAGTATTTT. Encoded protein: CASSLQAGDTDTQYF.

This clonotype has ten or more counts. The rearrangement joins TRBV27 to TRBJ2-5, with D hard to call. Trimming pared 5 bases from V and 4 bases from J, leaving 11 bases between. The CDR3 loop spans 13 amino acids. CDR1 and CDR2 from the germline V gene are MNHEY and SMNVEV (reference sequence). The CDR3 spells CASSPLLPETQYF. DNA for the CDR3: TGTGCCAGCAGTCCTCTCCTCCCAGAGACCCAGTACTTC.

This clonotype has a count of ten or more. At one of its ends the junction is not consistent with the germline gene, which may arise from a read error. This chain joins TRBV25-1 and TRBJ1-2; TRBD1 matches 7 bases. The CDR3 is 14 residues long. Germline loops: CDR1 MGHDK, CDR2 SYGVNS. CDR3 residues: CVSSEGGLLYGYTF. CDR3 sequence (DNA): TGTGTCAGCAGTGAAGGGGGCCTCCTCTATGGCTACACCTTC.

The genes are TRBV2 and TRBJ1-1; 7 nucleotides align to TRBD1. Per the germline V gene, CDR1 is SNHLY and CDR2 is FYNNEI. The CDR3 spans 17 residues. J gave up 4 bases and V 0 bases, and 11 bases lay outside the gene matches. CDR3 loop: CASSEATGQQKPTEAFF. The CDR3 DNA sequence: TGTGCCAGCAGTGAAGCGACGGGACAGCAAAAGCCCACTGAAGCTTTCTTT.

This clonotype was observed a handful of times. The V gene is TRBV3-1, the J gene TRBJ2-7; D may be TRBD2 (6 bases). V shed 1 base and J shed 7 bases, with 17 bases lying between them. Germline CDR1 reads LGHDT; CDR2 reads YNNKEL (reference sequence). The CDR3 length is 15 residues. The CDR3 DNA reads TGTGCCAGCAGCCAAGGGGCCACCGGGGGTGTTGAGCAGTACTTC. Protein sequence: CASSQGATGGVEQYF.

This clonotype was found many times. This rearrangement joins TRBV12-3 or TRBV12-4 to TRBJ2-6; D is unresolved. V was clipped by 6 bases and J by 5 bases, with 17 bases between them. The CDR3 runs to 16 residues. This chain's CDR3 is CASSLSGSLRANVLTF. The CDR3 nucleotides are TGTGCCAGCAGCCTCAGTGGGTCCCTGAGGGCCAACGTCCTGACTTTC.

This clonotype was counted only a few times. This chain uses TRBV28 with TRBJ1-2; possible D gene TRBD1, 5 bases. The length of the CDR3 is 15 residues. Germline CDR1 reads MDHEN; CDR2 reads SYDVKM. Trimming left V 2 bases short and J 4 bases short, with 14 bases between. CDR3 DNA: TGTGCCAGCAGTTTAGACGGGACGGCCCTCTATGGCTACACCTTC. Amino acids: CASSLDGTALYGYTF.

This clonotype has just one count. The genes are TRBV7-2 and TRBJ2-5, with TRBD2 matching 11 bases. The CDR3 contains 15 residues. In germline, CDR1 is SGHTA, CDR2 FQGNSA. Germline trimming cut 4 bases from V and 5 bases from J; bases unmatched to any gene: 6. CDR3 coding DNA: TGTGCCAGCAGCTATAGCGGGAGGGCCGGGGAGACCCAGTACTTC. It translates to CASSYSGRAGETQYF.

This clonotype was seen many times. V and J are TRBV6-2 or TRBV6-3 and TRBJ2-7; D is undetermined. CDR1 is MNHEY, CDR2 SVGEGT, per germline. This CDR3 has 11 amino acids. V gave up 4 bases and J gave up 3 bases, with 4 bases separating them. The CDR3 reads CASSSFYEQYF. The CDR3 DNA reads TGTGCCAGCAGTTCCTTCTACGAGCAGTACTTC.

This clonotype was detected a few times. The V call is TRBV7-3, the J call TRBJ2-5; the match to TRBD2 covers 16 bases. This CDR3 comprises 17 residues. Germline-derived CDR1 and CDR2 are SGHTA and FQGTGA. V was pared by 4 bases and J by 9 bases, with 11 bases of the junction left unmatched. The CDR3 spells CASSSGTSGRAGEPQYF. In nucleotides, the CDR3 is TGTGCCAGCAGCTCCGGGACTAGCGGGAGGGCCGGGGAGCCCCAGTACTTC. The whole variable domain, remainder taken from reference TRBV7-3 and TRBJ2-5, is GAGVSQTPSNKVTEKGKYVELRCDPISGHTALYWYRQSLGQGPEFLIYFQGTGAADDSGLPNDRFFAVRPEGSVSTLKIQRTERGDSAVYLCASSSGTSGRAGEPQYFGPGTRLLVL.

The sample holds many counts of this clonotype. The chain carries TRBV2 and TRBJ1-2, with no clear D. Germline loops: CDR1 SNHLY, CDR2 FYNNEI. The CDR3 totals 12 residues. V was cut by 2 bases and J by 7 bases, with 8 bases left in between. CDR3 in amino acids: CASSEQVGGYTF. CDR3 bases: TGTGCCAGCAGTGAACAGGTGGGTGGCTACACCTTC.

CDR3: CASSLRPGHEQFF. The CDR3, as DNA: TGTGCCAGCAGTTTGAGGCCGGGCCATGAGCAGTTCTTC. The chain couples TRBV27 to TRBJ2-1; unclear D gene. The CDR3 has 13 residues. Between the trimmed V and J ends, which lost 3 bases and 8 bases, there was a span of 11 bases. In germline, CDR1 is MNHEY, CDR2 SMNVEV (reference sequence).

There are many counts of this clonotype. The genes are TRBV7-6 and TRBJ2-1; the D call may be TRBD1 or TRBD2 (5 bases each). V was cut by 5 bases and J by 6 bases, with 14 bases left in between. Germline loops: CDR1 SGHVS, CDR2 FNYEAQ. The CDR3 loop spans 14 amino acids. The CDR3 DNA is TGTGCCAGCAGCCCCTCGCCAGGGACCAATGAGCAGTTCTTC. Protein product: CASSPSPGTNEQFF.

The table lists this clonotype with a few counts. This may stem from a read error, because a much larger clone lies one nucleotide away. The rearrangement links TRBV20-1 to TRBJ2-7; TRBD2 might be the D (6 bases). The germline V gene has CDR1 DFQATT and CDR2 SNEGSKA (reference sequence). This CDR3 comprises 13 residues. The CDR3 DNA follows: TGCAGTGCCGAACGTGGCGGGATCTACGCGCAGTACTTC. It is translated as CSAERGGIYAQYF.

This clonotype was observed at least ten times. V usage is TRBV7-9 and J usage is TRBJ2-1; TRBD1 is a possible D gene (6 bases). The CDR3 consists of 15 residues. Germline V gene data show CDR1 as SEHNR and CDR2 as FQNEAQ (reference sequence). With 4 bases removed from V and 0 bases from J, the gap between germline ends came to 10 bases. CDR3 sequence (DNA): TGTGCCAGCAGCTCCGACAGGTCCTCCTACAATGAGCAGTTCTTC. Amino acid sequence: CASSSDRSSYNEQFF.

This clonotype has a count of ten or more. The chain links TRBV30 to TRBJ1-6; 7 bases fit TRBD1. The CDR3 runs to 13 residues. Germline V gene sequence: CDR1 GTSNPN, CDR2 SVGIG (reference sequence). V lost 3 bases, J lost 6 bases, and 2 bases stayed unmatched. CDR3 amino acids: CAWRTGSNSPLHF. CDR3 nucleotide sequence: TGTGCCTGGAGGACAGGGTCTAATTCACCCCTCCACTTT.

Here the CDR3 DNA reads TGCGCCAGCAGCTTGGAAGGGGGGAACACAGATACGCAGTATTTT. Translating it yields CASSLEGGNTDTQYF. This chain links TRBV5-1 with TRBJ2-3; D assignment may be TRBD1 or TRBD2 (6 bases each). The length of the CDR3 is 15 residues. V lost 0 bases to trimming and J lost 2 bases, with 10 bases between them. CDR1 and CDR2 from the germline V gene are SGHRS and YFSETQ.

This clonotype came up many times. The rearrangement joins TRBV12-3 or TRBV12-4 to TRBJ1-4; TRBD1 matches 8 bases. Trimming at V came to 6 bases and at J to 7 bases, leaving 7 bases not matched to a gene. The CDR3 sequence is 14 residues long. The CDR3 region is CASRQGTGPEKLFF. In nucleotides, the CDR3 is TGTGCCAGCAGACAAGGGACAGGACCTGAAAAACTGTTTTTT.

In the case of this clonotype: A read error may be the cause here, since a much bigger clone is one base away. The gene calls are TRBV7-9 and TRBJ2-1; the D gene is possibly TRBD2 (6 bases). There are 15 residues in the CDR3. CDR1 and CDR2 (germline): SEHNR, FQNEAQ (reference sequence). CDR3 coding DNA: TGTGCCAGCAGCGTTCAGACTAGTTCACCCAATGAGCAGCTCTTC. This translates into CASSVQTSSPNEQLF.

There are many counts of this clonotype. The chain employs TRBV5-1 and TRBJ1-3; D call uncertain. The CDR3 is 13 amino acids. Germline V gene data show CDR1 as SGHRS and CDR2 as YFSETQ. Trimming stripped 8 bases from V and 0 bases from J, with 9 bases between. The CDR3 DNA is TGCGCCAGGGCGGGTAGCTCTGGAAACACCATATATTTT. This sequence encodes CARAGSSGNTIYF.

This clonotype was found many times. V usage is TRBV2 and J usage is TRBJ1-5, with unresolved D. The germline V gene has CDR1 SNHLY and CDR2 FYNNEI. The CDR3 has 13 amino acids. V lost 1 base, J lost 6 bases, and 7 bases lay in between. CDR3 loop: CASSEVRGQPQHF. Here the CDR3 DNA reads TGTGCCAGCAGTGAAGTGCGGGGTCAGCCCCAGCATTTT.

This clonotype was seen at least ten times. The chain couples TRBV19 to TRBJ2-1; 12 bases align to TRBD2. CDR3 size: 15 residues. Losses at the gene ends were 3 bases for V and 6 bases for J; bases not matched to a gene: 3. Germline assignment: CDR1 LNHDA and CDR2 SQIVND (reference sequence). The CDR3 nucleotides read TGTGCCAGTAGTATGGGACTAGCGGGCCGCAATGAGCAGTTCTTC. It yields the protein CASSMGLAGRNEQFF.

This clonotype showed up many times. The chain carries TRBV7-9 and TRBJ2-7; D remains ambiguous. Germline loops: CDR1 SEHNR, CDR2 FQNEAQ (reference sequence). V was shortened by 1 base and J by 0 bases, with 10 bases between the two germline ends. This CDR3 comprises 15 residues. CDR3 coding DNA: TGTGCCAGCAGCTTAGAAGGCACGTTCTCCTACGAGCAGTACTTC. It specifies CASSLEGTFSYEQYF.

This clonotype was observed a handful of times. This may be a read error: a much more frequent sequence differs by one nucleotide. J is TRBJ2-7 and V is TRBV20-1, with TRBD1 matching 7 bases. The germline V gene encodes CDR1 DFQATT and CDR2 SNEGSKA (reference sequence). Losses at the gene ends were 2 bases for V and 6 bases for J; bases not matched to a gene: 10. The CDR3 contains 14 residues. For the CDR3, the DNA is TGCAGTGCTAGACTAGGGACAGTACCCTCCGAGCAGTACTTC. It is translated as CSARLGTVPSEQYF.